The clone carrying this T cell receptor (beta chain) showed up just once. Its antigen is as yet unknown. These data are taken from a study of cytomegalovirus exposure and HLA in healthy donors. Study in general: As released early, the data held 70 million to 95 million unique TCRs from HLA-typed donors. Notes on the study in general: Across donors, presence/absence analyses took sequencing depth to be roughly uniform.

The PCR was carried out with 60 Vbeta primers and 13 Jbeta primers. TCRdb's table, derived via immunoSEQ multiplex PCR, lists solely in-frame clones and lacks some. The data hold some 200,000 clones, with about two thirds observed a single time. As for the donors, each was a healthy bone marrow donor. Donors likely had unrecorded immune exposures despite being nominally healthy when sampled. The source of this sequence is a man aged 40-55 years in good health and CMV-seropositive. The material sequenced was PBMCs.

The CDR3 is CASSDLASTDTQYF. CDR3 bases: TGTGCCAGCAGTGACCTAGCTAGCACAGATACGCAGTATTTT. The chain carries TRBV25-1 and TRBJ2-3; D perhaps matches TRBD2 (5 bases). The CDR3 has 14 residues. Trimming pared 3 bases from V and 0 bases from J, leaving 7 bases between. Germline assignment: CDR1 MGHDK and CDR2 SYGVNS.